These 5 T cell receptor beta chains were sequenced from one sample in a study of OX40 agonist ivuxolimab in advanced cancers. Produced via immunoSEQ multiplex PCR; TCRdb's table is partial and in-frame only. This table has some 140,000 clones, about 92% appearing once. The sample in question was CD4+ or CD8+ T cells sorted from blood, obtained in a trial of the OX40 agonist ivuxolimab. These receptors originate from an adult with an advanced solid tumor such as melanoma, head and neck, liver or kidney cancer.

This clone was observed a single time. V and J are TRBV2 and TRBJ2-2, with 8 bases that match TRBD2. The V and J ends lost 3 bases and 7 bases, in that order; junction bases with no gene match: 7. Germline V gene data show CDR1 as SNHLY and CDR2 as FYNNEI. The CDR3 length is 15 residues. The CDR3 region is CASSEGTRRSGELFF. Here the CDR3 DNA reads TGTGCCAGCAGTGAGGGGACTAGACGTAGCGGGGAGCTGTTTTTT.

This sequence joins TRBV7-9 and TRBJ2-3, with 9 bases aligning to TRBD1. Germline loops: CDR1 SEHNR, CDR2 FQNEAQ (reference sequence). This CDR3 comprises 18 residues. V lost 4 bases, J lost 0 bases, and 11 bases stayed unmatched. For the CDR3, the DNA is TGTGCCAGCAGCTACCGGGGACAGGGAGCCTCTAGCACAGATACGCAGTATTTT. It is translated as CASSYRGQGASSTDTQYF.

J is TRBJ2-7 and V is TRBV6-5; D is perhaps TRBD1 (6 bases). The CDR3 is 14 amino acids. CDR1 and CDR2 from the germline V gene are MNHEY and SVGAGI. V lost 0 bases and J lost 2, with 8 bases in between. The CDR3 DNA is TGTGCCAGCAGTTACTCAACAGGGACCTACGAGCAGTACTTC. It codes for CASSYSTGTYEQYF.

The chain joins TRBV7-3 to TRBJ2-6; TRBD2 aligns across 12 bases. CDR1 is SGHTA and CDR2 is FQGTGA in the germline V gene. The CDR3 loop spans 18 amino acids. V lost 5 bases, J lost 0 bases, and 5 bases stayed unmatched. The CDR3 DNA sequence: TGTGCCAGCAGCCCTCGGACTAGCGGGACCTCTGGGGCCAACGTCCTGACTTTC. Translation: CASSPRTSGTSGANVLTF. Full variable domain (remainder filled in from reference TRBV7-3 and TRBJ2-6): GAGVSQTPSNKVTEKGKYVELRCDPISGHTALYWYRQSLGQGPEFLIYFQGTGAADDSGLPNDRFFAVRPEGSVSTLKIQRTERGDSAVYLCASSPRTSGTSGANVLTFGAGSRLTVL.

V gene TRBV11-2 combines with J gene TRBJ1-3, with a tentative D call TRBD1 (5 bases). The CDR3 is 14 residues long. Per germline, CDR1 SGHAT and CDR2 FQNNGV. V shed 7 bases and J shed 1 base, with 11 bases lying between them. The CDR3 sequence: CASTFWGSGNTIYF. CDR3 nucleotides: TGTGCCAGCACCTTCTGGGGGTCTGGAAACACCATATATTTT.